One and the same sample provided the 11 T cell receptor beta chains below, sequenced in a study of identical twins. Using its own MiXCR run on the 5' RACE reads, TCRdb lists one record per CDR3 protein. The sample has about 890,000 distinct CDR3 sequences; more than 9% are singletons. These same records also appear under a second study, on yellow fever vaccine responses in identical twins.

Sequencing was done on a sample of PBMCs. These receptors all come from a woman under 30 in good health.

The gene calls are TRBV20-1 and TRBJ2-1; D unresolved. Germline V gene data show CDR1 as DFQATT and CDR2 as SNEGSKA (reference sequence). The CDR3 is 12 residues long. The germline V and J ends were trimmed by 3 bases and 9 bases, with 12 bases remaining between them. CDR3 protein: CSASLWVREQFF. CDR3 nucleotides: TGCAGTGCTAGTTTGTGGGTTCGTGAGCAGTTCTTC.

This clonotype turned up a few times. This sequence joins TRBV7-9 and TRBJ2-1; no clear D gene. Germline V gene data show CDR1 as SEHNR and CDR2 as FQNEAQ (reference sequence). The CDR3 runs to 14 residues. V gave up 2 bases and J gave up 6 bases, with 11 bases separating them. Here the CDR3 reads CASSLLGHGNEQFF. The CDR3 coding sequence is TGTGCCAGCAGCTTACTTGGCCATGGCAATGAGCAGTTCTTC.

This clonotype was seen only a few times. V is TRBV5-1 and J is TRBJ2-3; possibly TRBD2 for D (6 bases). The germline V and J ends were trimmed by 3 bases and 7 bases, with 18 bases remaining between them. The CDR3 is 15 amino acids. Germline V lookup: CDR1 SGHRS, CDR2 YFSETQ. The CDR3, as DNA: TGCGCCAGCAGCTCGCGAACGGGAGCGGAATATACGCAGTATTTT. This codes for CASSSRTGAEYTQYF.

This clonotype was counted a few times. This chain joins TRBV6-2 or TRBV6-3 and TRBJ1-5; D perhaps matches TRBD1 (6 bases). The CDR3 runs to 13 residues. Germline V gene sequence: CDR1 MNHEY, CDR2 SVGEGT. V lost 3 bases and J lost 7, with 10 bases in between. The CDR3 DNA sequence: TGTGCCAGCAGTTATGTGGGGGCCCAGCCCCAGCATTTT. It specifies CASSYVGAQPQHF.

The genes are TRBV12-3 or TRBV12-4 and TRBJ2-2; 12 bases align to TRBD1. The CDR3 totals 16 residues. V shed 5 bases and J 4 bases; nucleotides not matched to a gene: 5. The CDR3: CASSRVGQGATGELFF. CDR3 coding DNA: TGTGCCAGCAGTAGGGTGGGACAGGGGGCCACCGGGGAGCTGTTTTTT.

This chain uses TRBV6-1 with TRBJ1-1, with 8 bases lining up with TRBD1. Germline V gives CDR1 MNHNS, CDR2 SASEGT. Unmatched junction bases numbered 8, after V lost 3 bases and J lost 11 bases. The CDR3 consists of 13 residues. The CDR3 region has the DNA TGTGCCAGCAGTGACAGGACAGGGTGGGGCGCTTTCTTT. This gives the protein CASSDRTGWGAFF.

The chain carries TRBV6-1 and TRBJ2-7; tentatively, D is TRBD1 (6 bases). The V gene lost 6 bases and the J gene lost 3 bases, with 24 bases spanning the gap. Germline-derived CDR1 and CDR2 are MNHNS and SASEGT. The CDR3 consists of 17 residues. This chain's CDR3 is CASSPNRRTDVRYEQYF. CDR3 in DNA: TGTGCCAGCAGCCCCAACAGACGGACAGATGTACGCTACGAGCAGTACTTC.

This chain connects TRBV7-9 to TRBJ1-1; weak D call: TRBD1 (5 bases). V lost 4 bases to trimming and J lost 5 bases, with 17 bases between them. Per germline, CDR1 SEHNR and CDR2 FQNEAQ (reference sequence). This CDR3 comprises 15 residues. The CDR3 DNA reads TGTGCCAGCAGCTGGGGGACGGGGGAGAGGACTGAAGCTTTCTTT. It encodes CASSWGTGERTEAFF. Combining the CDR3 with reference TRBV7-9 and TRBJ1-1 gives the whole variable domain DTGVSQNPRHKITKRGQNVTFRCDPISEHNRLYWYRQTLGQGPEFLTYFQNEAQLEKSRLLSDRFSAERPKGSFSTLEIQRTEQGDSAMYLCASSWGTGERTEAFFGQGTRLTVV.

The CDR3: CSARVGEEQETQYF. The CDR3 bases are TGCAGTGCTAGAGTGGGGGAAGAGCAAGAGACCCAGTACTTC. This chain links TRBV20-1 with TRBJ2-5; either TRBD1 or TRBD2 may supply D (5 bases each). The CDR3 is 14 residues long. CDR1 and CDR2 (germline): DFQATT, SNEGSKA (reference sequence). Trimming removed 1 base at V and 2 bases at J, with 11 bases between.

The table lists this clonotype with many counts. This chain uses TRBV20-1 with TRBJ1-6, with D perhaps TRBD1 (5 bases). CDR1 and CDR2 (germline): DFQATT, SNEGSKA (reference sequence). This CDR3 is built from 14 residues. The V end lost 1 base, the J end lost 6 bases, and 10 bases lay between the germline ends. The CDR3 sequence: CSARVGRGNSPLHF. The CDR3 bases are TGCAGTGCTAGAGTGGGACGTGGTAATTCACCCCTCCACTTT.

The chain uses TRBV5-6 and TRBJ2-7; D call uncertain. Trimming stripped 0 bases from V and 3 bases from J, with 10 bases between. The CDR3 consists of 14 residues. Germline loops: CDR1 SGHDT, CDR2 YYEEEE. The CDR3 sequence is CASSLARLLYEQYF. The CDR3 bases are TGTGCCAGCAGCTTGGCACGCCTCCTCTACGAGCAGTACTTC.